This T cell receptor (beta chain) came from a study of cytomegalovirus exposure and HLA in healthy donors. Comments on this clone: What it binds is unknown.

General study points: Rarity marked most TCR sequences, yet some public TCRs occurred in many donors.

Germline CDR1 SGHRS, CDR2 YFSETQ. V was pared by 1 base and J by 9 bases, with 8 bases of the junction left unmatched. This CDR3 has 15 residues. The PCR used 60 Vbeta and 13 Jbeta primers. TCRdb's table, derived via immunoSEQ multiplex PCR, lists solely in-frame clones and lacks some. The sample contains around 150,000 clones, around 81% of which appear only once. What was sequenced was PBMCs. J is TRBJ2-1 and V is TRBV5-1; 9 bases are shared with TRBD1. The origin of this receptor is a woman aged 45-65 years in good health and CMV-seronegative. The CDR3 nucleotides read TGCGCCAGCAGCTTGACGGGACAGGGAGGCGTTGAGCAGTTCTTC. Residues: CASSLTGQGGVEQFF.